The present entry profiles one T cell receptor (beta chain) with its context. V lost 6 bases and J 5 bases, leaving 20 bases between the germline ends. This CDR3 contains 16 residues. Germline V gene lookup returns CDR1 SGHRS and CDR2 YFSETQ. Repertoires were generated with immunoSEQ multiplex PCR, while TCRdb's copy carries only in-frame clones and drops some. The sample records 270,000 or so clones, about 85% being singletons. The data stem from a study of blood T cell repertoires in COVID-19. Study overall: T cells, B-cell-depleted T cells, or PBMCs supplied cDNA or gDNA.

This rearrangement joins TRBV5-1 to TRBJ2-2, with a tentative D call TRBD1 (6 bases). The TCR was taken from a woman between 50 and 59 years old who had been exposed to COVID-19. Sequenced material: PBMCs or T cells enriched from blood (not recorded which). CDR3 region: CASTREGTQQTGELFF. CDR3 bases: TGCGCCAGCACCCGAGAAGGGACACAACAAACCGGGGAGCTGTTTTTT.